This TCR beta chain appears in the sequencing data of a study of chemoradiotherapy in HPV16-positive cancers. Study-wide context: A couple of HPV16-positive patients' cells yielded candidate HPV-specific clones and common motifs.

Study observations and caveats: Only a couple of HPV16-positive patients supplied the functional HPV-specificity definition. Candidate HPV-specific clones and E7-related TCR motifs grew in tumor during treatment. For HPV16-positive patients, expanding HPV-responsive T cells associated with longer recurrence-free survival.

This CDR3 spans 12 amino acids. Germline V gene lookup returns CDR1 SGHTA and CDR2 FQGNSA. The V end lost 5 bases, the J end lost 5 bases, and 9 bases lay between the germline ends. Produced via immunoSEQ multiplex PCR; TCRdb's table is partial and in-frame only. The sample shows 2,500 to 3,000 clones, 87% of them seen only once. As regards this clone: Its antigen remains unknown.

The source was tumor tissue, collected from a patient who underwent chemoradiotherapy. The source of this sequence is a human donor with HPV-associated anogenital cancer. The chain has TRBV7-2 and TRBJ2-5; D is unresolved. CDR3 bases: TGTGCCAGCAGCCAAACCGACGAGACCCAGTACTTC. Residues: CASSQTDETQYF.